The 10 T cell receptor beta chains below come from one sample, sequenced in a study of blood T cell repertoires in COVID-19. The protocol was immunoSEQ multiplex PCR, while the TCRdb copy is restricted to in-frame clones and leaves out a portion. The table records about 310,000 clones, nearly 90% of them present only once. The sequencing input was PBMCs or T cells enriched from blood (not recorded which). Receptors originate from a woman in her 30s who had recovered from COVID-19.

V usage is TRBV5-1 and J usage is TRBJ1-2, with D possibly TRBD1 on 6 matching bases. Germline V gene data show CDR1 as SGHRS and CDR2 as YFSETQ. The V gene lost 4 bases and the J gene lost 0 bases, with 16 bases spanning the gap. CDR3 length equals 16 residues. The CDR3 coding sequence is TGCGCCAGCAGCGCAGATTACAGGGTTACTAACTATGGCTACACCTTC. It yields the protein CASSADYRVTNYGYTF. The full variable domain, completed using reference TRBV5-1 and TRBJ1-2, is KAGVTQTPRYLIKTRGQQVTLSCSPISGHRSVSWYQQTPGQGLQFLFEYFSETQRNKGNFPGRFSGRQFSNSRSEMNVSTLELGDSALYLCASSADYRVTNYGYTFGSGTRLTVV.

The J gene is TRBJ2-2, the V gene TRBV19; D unresolved. V was trimmed by 7 bases and J by 3 bases, leaving 15 bases between them. The CDR3 extends over 15 amino acids. Germline assignment: CDR1 LNHDA and CDR2 SQIVND (reference sequence). The CDR3 region is CASTLTDQDTGELFF. In DNA, the CDR3 is TGTGCCAGTACCCTAACAGATCAAGACACCGGGGAGCTGTTTTTT.

This clone appeared once. The CDR3 region is CASSQEGGSGTENYGYTF. The CDR3 DNA is TGCGCCAGCAGCCAAGAGGGTGGCTCCGGGACAGAGAACTATGGCTACACCTTC. The rearrangement joins TRBV4-3 to TRBJ1-2; TRBD1 agrees at 7 bases. The CDR3 is 18 amino acids. The ends lost 0 bases at V and 2 bases at J; junction bases unmatched: 12. Germline assignment: CDR1 LGHNA and CDR2 YSLEER.

This sequence joins TRBV25-1 and TRBJ1-4, with a weak D call TRBD1 (6 bases). Trimming removed 3 bases at V and 5 bases at J, with 16 bases between. This CDR3 is 16 amino acids long. Looked up from germline, CDR1 is MGHDK and CDR2 is SYGVNS. The CDR3 sequence: CASSDSSGTPNEKLFF. The DNA of the CDR3 is TGTGCCAGCAGTGACTCTTCCGGGACACCGAATGAAAAACTGTTTTTT.

This chain links TRBV29-1 with TRBJ2-1, with D possibly matching TRBD2 (6 bases). Germline values: CDR1 SQVTM, CDR2 ANQGSEA. This CDR3 contains 13 residues. V was pared by 4 bases and J by 9 bases, with 16 bases between. Here the CDR3 reads CSVAGDGMGEQFF. The CDR3 DNA sequence: TGCAGCGTTGCGGGGGACGGGATGGGTGAGCAGTTCTTC.

The genes are TRBV4-1 and TRBJ2-2, with D uncertain. The V end lost 3 bases, the J end lost 4 bases, and 12 bases lay between the germline ends. CDR3 length: 15 residues. Germline loops: CDR1 MGHRA, CDR2 YSYEKL. The DNA for the CDR3 is TGCGCCAGCAGCCAGCCTCGACTGAGCACCGGGGAGCTGTTTTTT. Residues: CASSQPRLSTGELFF.

Written as DNA, the CDR3 is TGTGCCAGCAGCGAGGACAGGGGGACTGGAAACACCATATATTTT. Its translation is CASSEDRGTGNTIYF. The rearrangement links TRBV5-6 to TRBJ1-3, with 10 bases matching TRBD1. The CDR3 is 15 amino acids. J gave up 2 bases and V 4 bases, and 3 bases lay outside the gene matches. CDR1 and CDR2 (germline): SGHDT, YYEEEE.

The V and J genes are TRBV6-5 and TRBJ1-2; TRBD1 matches at 11 bases. CDR3 size: 14 residues. The J segment lost 7 bases and the V segment lost 0 bases, leaving 1 base of the junction unmatched. The germline V gene has CDR1 MNHEY and CDR2 SVGAGI. CDR3 amino acids: CASSYSGTGGGYTF. The CDR3 nucleotides read TGTGCCAGCAGTTACTCGGGGACAGGGGGTGGCTACACCTTC.

The V and J genes are TRBV6-5 and TRBJ1-3; D is perhaps TRBD1 (5 bases). Germline CDR1 reads MNHEY; CDR2 reads SVGAGI. With 8 bases removed from V and 4 bases from J, the gap between germline ends came to 9 bases. The CDR3 is 12 residues long. The CDR3 protein is CASGARGNTIYF. For the CDR3, the DNA is TGTGCCAGCGGGGCCAGGGGAAACACCATATATTTT.

This clone came up many times. This chain links TRBV18 with TRBJ2-7; 8 bases map to TRBD1. The CDR3 is 15 residues long. CDR1 KGHSH and CDR2 LQKENI come from the germline V gene. J was trimmed by 5 bases and V by 6 bases; bases with no gene match: 12. The CDR3 is CASSSEQGASNEQYF. CDR3 sequence (DNA): TGTGCCAGCTCCTCGGAGCAGGGGGCTAGTAACGAGCAGTACTTC.